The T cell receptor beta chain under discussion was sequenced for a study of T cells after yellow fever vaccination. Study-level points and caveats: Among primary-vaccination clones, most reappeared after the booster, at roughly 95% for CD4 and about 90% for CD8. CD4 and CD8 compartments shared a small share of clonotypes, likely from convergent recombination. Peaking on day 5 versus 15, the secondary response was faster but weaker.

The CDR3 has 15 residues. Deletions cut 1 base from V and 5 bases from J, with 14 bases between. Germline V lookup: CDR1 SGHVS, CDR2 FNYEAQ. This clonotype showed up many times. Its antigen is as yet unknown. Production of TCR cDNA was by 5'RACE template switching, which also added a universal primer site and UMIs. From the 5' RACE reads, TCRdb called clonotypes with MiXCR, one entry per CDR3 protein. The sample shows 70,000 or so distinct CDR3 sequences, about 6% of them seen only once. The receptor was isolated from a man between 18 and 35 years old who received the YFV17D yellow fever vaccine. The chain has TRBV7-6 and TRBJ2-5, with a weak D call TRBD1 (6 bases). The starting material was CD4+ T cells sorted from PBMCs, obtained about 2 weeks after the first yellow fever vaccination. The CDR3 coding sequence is TGTGCCAGCAGCTTAGGGGTTGCCCAGGGGGAGACCCAGTACTTC. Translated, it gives CASSLGVAQGETQYF.